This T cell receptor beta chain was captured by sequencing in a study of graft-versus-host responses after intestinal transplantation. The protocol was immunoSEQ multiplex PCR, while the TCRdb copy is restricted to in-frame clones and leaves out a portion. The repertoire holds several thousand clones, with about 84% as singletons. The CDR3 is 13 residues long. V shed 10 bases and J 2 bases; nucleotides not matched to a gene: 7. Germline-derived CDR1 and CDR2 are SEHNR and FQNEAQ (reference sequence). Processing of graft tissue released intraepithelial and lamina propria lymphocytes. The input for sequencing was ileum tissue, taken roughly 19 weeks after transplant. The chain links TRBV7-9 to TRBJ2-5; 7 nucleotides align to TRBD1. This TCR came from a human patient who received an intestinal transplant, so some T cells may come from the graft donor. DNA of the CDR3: TGTGCCATCGCTCCGGGACAGCAAGAGACCCAGTACTTC. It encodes CAIAPGQQETQYF.